This T cell receptor beta chain was found in a study of T cells in Graves' hyperthyroidism and ophthalmopathy. Those with hyperthyroidism were 18 to 65 years old, newly diagnosed, and ill for under 2 months. TCR beta CDR3 regions were amplified from RNA transcripts. HTBI primers were employed in a first-round RT-PCR of the TCR CDR3. TCRdb processed the multiplex PCR reads anew with MiXCR; each CDR3 protein has one entry. The table has about 300,000 distinct CDR3 sequences, 16% seen once. The V gene end was trimmed by 0 bases and the J gene end by 13 bases; junction bases not matched to a gene: 9. Germline V lookup: CDR1 SGHTS, CDR2 YDEGEE. The CDR3 consists of 14 residues. A word on this clonotype: Just one base apart from a much larger clone, this may be a read error.

The sequencing sample was made of blood. This sequence joins TRBV5-8 and TRBJ2-1; the match to TRBD2 covers 8 bases. The TCR was taken from a man aged 25 to 45 with Graves' hyperthyroidism. Written as DNA, the CDR3 is TGTGCCAGCAGCTTGGCCGGGGGGGGATCACATCAGTTCTTC. Amino acids: CASSLAGGGSHQFF. Combining the CDR3 with reference TRBV5-8 and TRBJ2-1 gives the whole variable domain EAGVTQSPTHLIKTRGQQATLRCSPISGHTSVYWYQQALGLGLQFLLWYDEGEERNRGNFPPRFSGRQFPNYSSELNVNALELEDSALYLCASSLAGGGSHQFFGPGTRLTVL.